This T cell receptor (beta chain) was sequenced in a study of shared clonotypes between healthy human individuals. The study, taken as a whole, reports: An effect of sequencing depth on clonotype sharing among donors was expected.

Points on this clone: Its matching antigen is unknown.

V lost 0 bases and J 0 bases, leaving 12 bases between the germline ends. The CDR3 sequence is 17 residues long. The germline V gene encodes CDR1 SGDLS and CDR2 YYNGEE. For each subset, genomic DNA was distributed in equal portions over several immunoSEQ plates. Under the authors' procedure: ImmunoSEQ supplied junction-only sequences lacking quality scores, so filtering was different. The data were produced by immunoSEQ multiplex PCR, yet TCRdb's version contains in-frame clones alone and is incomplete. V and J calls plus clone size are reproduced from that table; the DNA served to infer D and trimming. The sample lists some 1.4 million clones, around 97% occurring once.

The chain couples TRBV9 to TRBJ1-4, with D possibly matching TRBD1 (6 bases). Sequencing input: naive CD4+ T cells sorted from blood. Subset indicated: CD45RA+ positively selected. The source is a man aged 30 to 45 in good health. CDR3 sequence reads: CASSVADSLATNEKLFF. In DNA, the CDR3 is TGTGCCAGCAGCGTAGCGGACAGTCTAGCAACTAATGAAAAACTGTTTTTT.